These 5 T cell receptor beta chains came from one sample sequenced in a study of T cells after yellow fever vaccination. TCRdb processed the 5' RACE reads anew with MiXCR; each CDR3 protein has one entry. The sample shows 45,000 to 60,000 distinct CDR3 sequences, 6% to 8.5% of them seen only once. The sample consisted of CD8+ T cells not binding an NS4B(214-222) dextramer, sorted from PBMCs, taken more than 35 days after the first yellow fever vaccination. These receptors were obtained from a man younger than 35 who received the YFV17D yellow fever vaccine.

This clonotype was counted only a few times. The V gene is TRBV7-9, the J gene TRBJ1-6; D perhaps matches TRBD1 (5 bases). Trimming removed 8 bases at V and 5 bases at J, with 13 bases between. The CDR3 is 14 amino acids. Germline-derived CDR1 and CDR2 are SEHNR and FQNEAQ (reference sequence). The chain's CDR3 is CASGPSGHNSPLHF. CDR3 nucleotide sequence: TGTGCCAGCGGACCCTCAGGGCATAATTCACCCCTCCACTTT.

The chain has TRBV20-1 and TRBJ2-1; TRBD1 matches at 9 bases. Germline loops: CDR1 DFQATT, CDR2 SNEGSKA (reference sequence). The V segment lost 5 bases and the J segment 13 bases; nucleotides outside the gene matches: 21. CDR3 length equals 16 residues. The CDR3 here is CSARRTYDRGRTPQFF. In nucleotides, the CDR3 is TGCAGTGCTCGGCGAACCTACGACAGGGGGAGGACTCCCCAGTTCTTC.

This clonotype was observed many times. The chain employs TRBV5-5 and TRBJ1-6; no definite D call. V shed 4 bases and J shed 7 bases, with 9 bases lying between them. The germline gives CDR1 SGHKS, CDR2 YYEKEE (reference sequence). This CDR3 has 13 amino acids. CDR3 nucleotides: TGTGCCAGCAGCCTCCTACAGAATTCACCCCTCCACTTT. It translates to CASSLLQNSPLHF.

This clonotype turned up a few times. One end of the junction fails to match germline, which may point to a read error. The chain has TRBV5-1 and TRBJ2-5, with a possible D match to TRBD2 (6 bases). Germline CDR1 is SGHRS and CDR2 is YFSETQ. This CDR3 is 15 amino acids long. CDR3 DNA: TGCGCCAGCAGCTTGCCCCCGGGGGTCCAAGATACCCAGTACTTC. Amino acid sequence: CASSLPPGVQDTQYF. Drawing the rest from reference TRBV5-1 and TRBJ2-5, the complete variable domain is KAGVTQTPRYLIKTRGQQVTLSCSPISGHRSVSWYQQTPGQGLQFLFEYFSETQRNKGNFPGRFSGRQFSNSRSEMNVSTLELGDSALYLCASSLPPGVQDTQYFGPGTRLLVL.

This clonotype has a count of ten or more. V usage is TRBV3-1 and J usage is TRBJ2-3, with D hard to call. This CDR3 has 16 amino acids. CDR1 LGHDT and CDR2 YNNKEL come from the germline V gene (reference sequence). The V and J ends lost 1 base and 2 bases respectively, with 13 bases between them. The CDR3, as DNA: TGTGCCAGCAGCCAAGGGGTAGGAGTCACCACAGATACGCAGTATTTT. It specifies CASSQGVGVTTDTQYF.